The source of this T cell receptor (beta chain) is a study of CD8+ T cells in alopecia areata. As for the study in general: Tofacitinib was taken orally by treated patients, and the dose was 5 to 10 mg twice daily.

It was cDNA, reverse transcribed from extracted RNA, that served as the sequencing template. TCRdb's table, derived via immunoSEQ multiplex PCR, lists solely in-frame clones and lacks some. This table has around 140,000 clones, about half appearing once. This clone was seen a few times. CDR3 length: 14 residues. V dropped 2 bases and J dropped 2 bases, with 7 bases sitting between them. Germline CDR1 MDHEN, CDR2 SYDVKM. The TCR sequence derives from a human donor with alopecia areata. The rearrangement links TRBV28 to TRBJ2-1; D is possibly TRBD2 (5 bases). Sequencing used CD4+ T cells sorted from blood, obtained at week 0. CDR3 coding DNA: TGTGCCAGCAGTTTAAGCGGTCCCTACAATGAGCAGTTCTTC. This sequence encodes CASSLSGPYNEQFF.